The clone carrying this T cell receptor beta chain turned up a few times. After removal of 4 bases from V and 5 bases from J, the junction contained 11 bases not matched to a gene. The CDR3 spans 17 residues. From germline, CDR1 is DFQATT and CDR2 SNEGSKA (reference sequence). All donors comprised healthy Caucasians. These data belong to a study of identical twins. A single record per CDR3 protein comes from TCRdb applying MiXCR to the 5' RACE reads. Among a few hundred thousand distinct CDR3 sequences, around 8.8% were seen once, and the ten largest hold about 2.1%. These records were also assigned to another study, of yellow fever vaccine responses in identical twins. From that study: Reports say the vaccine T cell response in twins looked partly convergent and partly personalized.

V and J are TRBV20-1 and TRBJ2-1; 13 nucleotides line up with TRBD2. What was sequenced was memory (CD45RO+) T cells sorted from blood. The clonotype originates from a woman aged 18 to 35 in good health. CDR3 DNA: TGCAGTGCTACTAGGACTAGCGGGAGCCGGCGGGACAATGAGCAGTTCTTC. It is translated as CSATRTSGSRRDNEQFF.